The text below deals with one T cell receptor beta chain. This sample stems from a study of cytotoxic CD8 clonotypes in ibrutinib-treated CLL. The table came from immunoSEQ multiplex PCR; TCRdb's copy has only in-frame clones and leaves some out. The sample consists of 15,000 or so clones, about 70% of them appearing once. The CDR3 covers 15 residues. Losses at the gene ends were 3 bases for V and 7 bases for J; bases not matched to a gene: 6. The V gene's germline CDR1 is MNHNY and CDR2 SVGAGI (reference sequence). The sequence derives from a human donor with chronic lymphocytic leukemia. The chain uses TRBV6-6 and TRBJ2-2; 9 positions match TRBD1. The sample consisted of PBMCs, taken before ibrutinib treatment. The CDR3 DNA reads TGTGCCAGCAGTTATACACAGGGGGCCGGCGGGGAGCTGTTTTTT. Amino acids: CASSYTQGAGGELFF.